Shown below are 17 T cell receptor beta chains from a single sample sequenced in a study of response to subunit inactivated influenza vaccine. TCRdb called the RT-PCR reads again in MiXCR, with one record for every CDR3 protein. The top ten clones hold about an eighth of a sample with 160,000 or so distinct CDR3 sequences, roughly a tenth of them seen once. Material: non-naive T cells sorted from PBMCs, obtained roughly 48 days after vaccination. Every receptor here comes from a man aged 45-65 years who received an inactivated influenza vaccine.

This chain connects TRBV9 to TRBJ2-2; D gene ambiguous. The CDR3 is 16 amino acids. The germline V gene encodes CDR1 SGDLS and CDR2 YYNGEE. V lost 0 bases, J lost 2 bases, and 11 bases lay in between. Here the CDR3 reads CASSVGGGTNTGELFF. Written as DNA, the CDR3 is TGTGCCAGCAGCGTAGGTGGTGGCACCAACACCGGGGAGCTGTTTTTT.

The chain uses TRBV4-3 and TRBJ2-7, with D hard to call. The CDR3 totals 14 residues. Germline CDR1 reads LGHNA; CDR2 reads YSLEER. V was trimmed by 0 bases and J by 3 bases, leaving 9 bases between them. The CDR3 region is CASSQDRSRYEQYF. In DNA, the CDR3 is TGCGCCAGCAGCCAAGATCGGTCGCGCTACGAGCAGTACTTC.

This clonotype was detected only a few times. The chain carries TRBV15 and TRBJ2-3; D gene ambiguous. Trimming stripped 0 bases from V and 5 bases from J, with 9 bases between. CDR3 length: 14 amino acids. Germline-derived CDR1 and CDR2 are LNHNV and YYDKDF (reference sequence). CDR3 in amino acids: CATSRDPTGDTQYF. DNA for the CDR3: TGTGCCACCAGCAGAGATCCCACTGGAGATACGCAGTATTTT.

Only a few counts were recorded for this clonotype. The chain has TRBV23-1 and TRBJ1-4; no clear D. TRBV23-1 is an ORF for which the function is uncertain. The CDR3 covers 18 residues. V was trimmed by 0 bases and J by 3 bases, leaving 17 bases between them. The CDR3 protein is CASSQSGPWFESNEKLFF. Here the CDR3 DNA reads TGCGCCAGCAGTCAATCAGGACCCTGGTTCGAATCTAATGAAAAACTGTTTTTT.

The CDR3 coding sequence is TGTGCCAGCAGCCAAAAGCTAAGCTCTGGGGCCAACGTCCTGACTTTC. Encoded protein: CASSQKLSSGANVLTF. J is TRBJ2-6 and V is TRBV4-2; the D is unclear. V was shortened by 2 bases and J by 0 bases, with 8 bases between the two germline ends. The germline V gene has CDR1 LGHNA and CDR2 YNFKEQ. This CDR3 is 16 amino acids long.

This clonotype showed up many times. The V gene is TRBV5-6, the J gene TRBJ2-2; tentative D call: TRBD2 (5 bases). The CDR3 covers 12 residues. V was clipped by 4 bases and J by 7 bases, with 8 bases between them. CDR1 SGHDT and CDR2 YYEEEE come from the germline V gene. CDR3: CASSLASGELFF. In DNA form, the CDR3 reads TGTGCCAGCAGCCTAGCCAGCGGGGAGCTGTTTTTT.

The V gene is TRBV20-1, the J gene TRBJ1-2; D is uncertain. Trimming stripped 5 bases from V and 0 bases from J, with 7 bases between. The germline V gene encodes CDR1 DFQATT and CDR2 SNEGSKA (reference sequence). This CDR3 region has 12 residues. The CDR3 sequence is CSALDSNYGYTF. The CDR3 DNA follows: TGCAGTGCTCTAGACTCTAACTATGGCTACACCTTC.

This clonotype occurred many times. This rearrangement joins TRBV29-1 to TRBJ2-5, with D hard to call. This CDR3 has 14 amino acids. V lost 5 bases and J lost 2, with 15 bases in between. The V gene's germline CDR1 is SQVTM and CDR2 ANQGSEA. The CDR3 DNA reads TGCAGCGTTCCAAAAGTAGAGCATCAAGAGACCCAGTACTTC. It is translated as CSVPKVEHQETQYF. The full variable domain, rest sourced from reference TRBV29-1 and TRBJ2-5, is SAVISQKPSRDICQRGTSLTIQCQVDSQVTMMFWYRQQPGQSLTLIATANQGSEATYESGFVIDKFPISRPNLTFSTLTVSNMSPEDSSIYLCSVPKVEHQETQYFGPGTRLLVL.

This clonotype was observed at least ten times. The genes are TRBV5-1 and TRBJ2-7; 7 positions agree with TRBD1. The CDR3 is 13 residues long. The junction had 3 bases not matched to a gene; V was cut back by 4 bases and J by 2 bases. The germline V gene has CDR1 SGHRS and CDR2 YFSETQ. This chain's CDR3 is CASSIDRAYEQYF. For the CDR3, the DNA is TGCGCCAGCAGCATCGACAGGGCCTACGAGCAGTACTTC.

The chain recombines TRBV6-2 or TRBV6-3 with TRBJ2-1; D unclear. The germline V gene encodes CDR1 MNHEY and CDR2 SVGEGT. The CDR3 is made up of 12 amino acids. V gave up 6 bases and J gave up 16 bases, with 19 bases separating them. The CDR3 spells CASSSLLSDPFF. In DNA, the CDR3 is TGTGCCAGCAGCTCCCTACTCTCGGATCCCTTCTTC.

This clonotype was recorded at least ten times. The chain has TRBV5-1 and TRBJ1-6; D uncertain. The CDR3 is 16 amino acids. Trimming left V 4 bases short and J 6 bases short, with 17 bases between. The germline gives CDR1 SGHRS, CDR2 YFSETQ. The CDR3 protein is CASSLRGGEGNSPLHF. The DNA for the CDR3 is TGCGCCAGCAGCCTCCGAGGAGGAGAGGGTAATTCACCCCTCCACTTT.

The rearrangement uses TRBV20-1 and TRBJ2-7, with 7 bases matching TRBD2. V shed 5 bases and J 3 bases; nucleotides not matched to a gene: 16. The CDR3 covers 16 residues. The V gene's germline CDR1 is DFQATT and CDR2 SNEGSKA (reference sequence). This CDR3 is CSAVPPGRGDFYEQYF. The CDR3 bases are TGCAGTGCTGTGCCCCCAGGGAGGGGCGACTTCTACGAGCAGTACTTC.

This clonotype was detected ten times or more. The rearrangement joins TRBV5-8 to TRBJ2-1; 7 nucleotides line up with TRBD2. Germline loops: CDR1 SGHTS, CDR2 YDEGEE. V shed 3 bases, J shed 5 bases, and the junction held 14 bases outside the gene matches. The CDR3 runs to 17 residues. The chain's CDR3 is CASSSGGPTKINNEQFF. CDR3 bases: TGTGCCAGCAGCTCGGGAGGTCCCACAAAGATCAACAATGAGCAGTTCTTC.

The chain is built from TRBV18 and TRBJ1-2, with D possibly matching TRBD1 (5 bases). V lost 7 bases, J lost 5 bases, and 14 bases lay in between. This CDR3 has 13 amino acids. The V gene's germline CDR1 is KGHSH and CDR2 LQKENI. The DNA of the CDR3 is TGTGCCAGCTGCCGGGACCCGGATTATGGCTACACCTTC. Its protein product is CASCRDPDYGYTF.

The CDR3 DNA follows: TGCGCCAGCAGCCAAGTCGGTTCCGGGGAGCTGTTTTTT. Residues: CASSQVGSGELFF. The chain recombines TRBV4-1 with TRBJ2-2; D is unclear. V was cut by 1 base and J by 6 bases, with 6 bases left in between. Germline V lookup: CDR1 MGHRA, CDR2 YSYEKL. CDR3 length: 13 amino acids.

This clonotype was seen more than once but under ten times. V is TRBV6-1 and J is TRBJ2-3, with D possibly matching TRBD2 (6 bases). V was trimmed by 10 bases and J by 6 bases, leaving 20 bases between them. Germline V CDR1 and CDR2: MNHNS, SASEGT. This CDR3 has 14 residues. CDR3 residues: CATGRDSPSDTQYF. The CDR3 DNA reads as TGTGCCACGGGCCGGGACTCCCCTTCGGATACGCAGTATTTT.

This clonotype was seen a handful of times. The chain has TRBV7-2 and TRBJ2-1; D is undetermined. The V end lost 7 bases, the J end lost 3 bases, and 16 bases lay between the germline ends. The CDR3 covers 15 residues. The germline V gene has CDR1 SGHTA and CDR2 FQGNSA. The CDR3 nucleotides read TGTGCCAGCACTCGATCCAGAGAAAACTACAATGAGCAGTTCTTC. The encoded protein is CASTRSRENYNEQFF.